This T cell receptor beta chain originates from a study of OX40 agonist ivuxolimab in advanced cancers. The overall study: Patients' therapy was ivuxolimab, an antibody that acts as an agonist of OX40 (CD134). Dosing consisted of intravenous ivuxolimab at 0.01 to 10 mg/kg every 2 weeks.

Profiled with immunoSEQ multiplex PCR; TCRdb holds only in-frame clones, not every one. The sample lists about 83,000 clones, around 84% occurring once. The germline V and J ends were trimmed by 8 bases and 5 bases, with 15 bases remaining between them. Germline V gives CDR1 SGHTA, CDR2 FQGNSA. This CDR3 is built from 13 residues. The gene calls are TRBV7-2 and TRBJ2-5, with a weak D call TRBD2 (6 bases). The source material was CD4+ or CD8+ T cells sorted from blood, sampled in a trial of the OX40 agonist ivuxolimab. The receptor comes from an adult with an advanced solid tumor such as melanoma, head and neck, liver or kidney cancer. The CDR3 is CASSPGGLETQYF. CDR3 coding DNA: TGTGCCAGCTCCCCCGGGGGTTTGGAGACCCAGTACTTC.